Presented here are 11 T cell receptor beta chains from one specimen sequenced in a study of cytomegalovirus exposure and HLA in healthy donors. The table came from immunoSEQ multiplex PCR; TCRdb's copy has only in-frame clones and leaves some out. The data show roughly 43,000 clones, 80% to 95% seen once. Material: PBMCs. These receptors were taken from a man aged 18 to 29 in good health and CMV-seronegative.

V gene TRBV7-9 combines with J gene TRBJ1-2; 10 nucleotides agree with TRBD1. With 1 base clipped from V and 5 bases from J, the junction kept 1 base outside the gene matches. This CDR3 has 14 amino acids. Looked up from germline, CDR1 is SEHNR and CDR2 is FQNEAQ (reference sequence). The CDR3 loop is CASSLGTGGYGYTF. Here the CDR3 DNA reads TGTGCCAGCAGCTTAGGGACAGGGGGGTATGGCTACACCTTC.

This chain links TRBV5-1 with TRBJ2-2; TRBD1 matches at 8 bases. Germline CDR1 SGHRS, CDR2 YFSETQ. The length of the CDR3 is 14 residues. With V trimmed by 3 bases and J by 5 bases, 3 bases remained unmatched. CDR3 nucleotide sequence: TGCGCCAGCAGCTCACGACAGGGGACCGGGGAGCTGTTTTTT. This gives the protein CASSSRQGTGELFF.

The chain employs TRBV7-2 and TRBJ2-1; 8 nucleotides align to TRBD2. Per germline, CDR1 SGHTA and CDR2 FQGNSA. V lost 5 bases and J lost 6; bases outside the gene matches: 6. The CDR3 runs 14 residues. CDR3 residues: CASSQGLVGNEQFF. The CDR3 DNA reads TGTGCCAGCAGCCAGGGACTAGTGGGCAATGAGCAGTTCTTC.

This clone was detected once. The chain couples TRBV14 to TRBJ2-5; TRBD1 is a possible D gene (6 bases). In germline, CDR1 is SGHDN, CDR2 FVKESK. Deletions cut 7 bases from V and 4 bases from J, with 10 bases between. The CDR3 runs to 12 residues. The CDR3 DNA sequence: TGTGCCAGCAAACAAGGGGGAGAGACCCAGTACTTC. As protein: CASKQGGETQYF.

J is TRBJ2-1 and V is TRBV7-3; 11 positions match TRBD2. CDR3 size: 15 residues. In germline, CDR1 is SGHTA, CDR2 FQGTGA. The J segment lost 7 bases and the V segment lost 0 bases, leaving 2 bases of the junction unmatched. The CDR3, as DNA: TGTGCCAGCAGCTTAACTAGCGGGAGGGGAAATGAGCAGTTCTTC. Amino acids: CASSLTSGRGNEQFF.

The genes are TRBV9 and TRBJ2-3; 8 bases agree with TRBD2. Trimming took 0 bases from V and 1 from J; bases not matched to a gene: 4. The germline V gene encodes CDR1 SGDLS and CDR2 YYNGEE. The CDR3 extends over 16 amino acids. CDR3 loop: CASSVASGRGTDTQYF. DNA of the CDR3: TGTGCCAGCAGCGTAGCCTCCGGGAGGGGCACAGATACGCAGTATTTT.

V and J are TRBV29-1 and TRBJ2-1, with D perhaps matching TRBD2 (5 bases). V lost 8 bases to trimming and J lost 4 bases, with 15 bases between them. The CDR3 covers 13 residues. CDR1 SQVTM and CDR2 ANQGSEA come from the germline V gene. CDR3 protein: CSSLPGLYNEQFF. For the CDR3, the DNA is TGCAGCTCCCTGCCGGGATTATACAATGAGCAGTTCTTC.

The chain is built from TRBV19 and TRBJ1-6; D ambiguous. CDR3 length: 13 amino acids. CDR1 LNHDA and CDR2 SQIVND come from the germline V gene (reference sequence). V was cut by 3 bases and J by 7 bases, with 7 bases left in between. CDR3 sequence: CASSMMRNSPLHF. For the CDR3, the DNA is TGTGCCAGTAGTATGATGAGGAATTCACCCCTCCACTTT.

Notes on this clone: One junction end does not reproduce the germline sequence, and a read error may be involved. V usage is TRBV7-7 and J usage is TRBJ2-1; D is uncertain. The CDR3 is 14 residues long. Per the germline V gene, CDR1 is SSHAT and CDR2 is FNYEAQ (reference sequence). The CDR3: CASSPTSLDNEQFF. Here the CDR3 DNA reads TGTGCTAGCAGCCCGACATCCCTTGACAATGAGCAGTTCTTC.

J is TRBJ2-5 and V is TRBV7-8; D may be TRBD1 (6 bases). Germline CDR1 reads SGHVS; CDR2 reads FQNEAQ. The V and J ends lost 5 bases and 4 bases respectively, with 14 bases between them. CDR3 length: 14 residues. The CDR3 protein is CASSRGQLVETQYF. For the CDR3, the DNA is TGTGCCAGCAGCCGCGGACAGCTGGTAGAGACCCAGTACTTC.

The J gene is TRBJ2-7, the V gene TRBV10-1; 7 bases agree with TRBD2. CDR1 and CDR2 (germline): WNHNN, SYGVQD (reference sequence). V dropped 9 bases and J dropped 0; count of bases not matched to a gene: 5. The CDR3 extends over 13 amino acids. CDR3 DNA sequence: TGCGCCAGGGTGGGGGGGAGCTCCTACGAGCAGTACTTC. It yields the protein CARVGGSSYEQYF.